These 8 T cell receptor beta chains were all obtained from the same sample, sequenced in a study of blood T cell repertoires in COVID-19. This table comes from immunoSEQ multiplex PCR, and its TCRdb copy is limited to in-frame clones, with some not included. The sample lists 300,000 to 400,000 clones; roughly 90% were seen once. Material for sequencing was PBMCs or T cells enriched from blood (not recorded which). The receptor source for this set is a woman aged 25 to 39 with acute COVID-19.

The chain uses TRBV27 and TRBJ1-1; D unresolved. The germline CDR1 and CDR2 sequences are MNHEY and SMNVEV (reference sequence). V was trimmed by 3 bases and J by 1 base, leaving 9 bases between them. The CDR3 totals 14 residues. The CDR3: CASSLVQWNTEAFF. The CDR3 nucleotides are TGTGCCAGCAGTTTGGTACAGTGGAACACTGAAGCTTTCTTT.

The J gene is TRBJ2-5, the V gene TRBV30; unclear D gene. Germline CDR1 and CDR2: GTSNPN and SVGIG (reference sequence). V gave up 3 bases and J gave up 0 bases, with 8 bases separating them. There are 13 residues in the CDR3. CDR3 protein: CAWRQMNQETQYF. The DNA for the CDR3 is TGTGCCTGGAGACAAATGAACCAAGAGACCCAGTACTTC.

As to this clone: Other DNA sequences within the sample encode an identical CDR3. This sequence joins TRBV7-9 and TRBJ1-1, with D unclear. CDR3 length: 12 residues. CDR1 is SEHNR, CDR2 FQNEAQ, per germline (reference sequence). Trimming shortened V by 3 bases and J by 5 bases, and 7 bases separated the two germline ends. CDR3 loop: CASSFSGTEAFF. CDR3 bases: TGTGCCAGCAGCTTTTCCGGTACTGAAGCTTTCTTT.

V gene TRBV6-6 combines with J gene TRBJ2-3; maybe TRBD1 (6 bases). Germline V CDR1 and CDR2: MNHNY, SVGAGI (reference sequence). The CDR3 spans 16 residues. The V end was cut by 10 bases, the J end by 2 bases, with 22 bases between. The CDR3 loop reads CATAAGAVRITDTQYF. The CDR3 DNA follows: TGTGCCACCGCGGCAGGGGCCGTGAGGATCACAGATACGCAGTATTTT.

CDR3 region: CATSDYPGTSGSRRGILVETQYF. CDR3 coding DNA: TGTGCCACCAGTGATTACCCCGGGACTAGCGGATCTCGGCGCGGGATTTTGGTGGAGACCCAGTACTTC. The genes are TRBV24-1 and TRBJ2-5, with 11 bases matching TRBD2. The V gene end was trimmed by 2 bases and the J gene end by 5 bases; junction bases not matched to a gene: 27. CDR1 and CDR2 (germline): KGHDR, SFDVKD. The length of the CDR3 is 23 residues.

This chain uses TRBV19 with TRBJ2-7, with D perhaps TRBD2 (6 bases). The V end lost 6 bases, the J end lost 0 bases, and 12 bases lay between the germline ends. In germline, CDR1 is LNHDA, CDR2 SQIVND (reference sequence). The CDR3 runs 14 residues. This CDR3 reads CASSPAGSSYEQYF. CDR3 coding DNA: TGTGCCAGTAGCCCCGCCGGGAGCTCCTACGAGCAGTACTTC.

This chain joins TRBV28 and TRBJ2-1; 10 bases line up with TRBD1. The CDR3 covers 15 residues. The germline V gene encodes CDR1 MDHEN and CDR2 SYDVKM. Trimming removed 6 bases from V and 5 bases from J; junction bases left unmatched: 7. The CDR3 region has the DNA TGTGCCAGCAGACTCCGGGACAGGGGACACAATGAGCAGTTCTTC. Translated: CASRLRDRGHNEQFF.

This chain links TRBV4-3 with TRBJ1-6, with no clear D. Trimming left V 1 base short and J 0 bases short, with 13 bases between. The CDR3 contains 18 residues. Looked up from germline, CDR1 is LGHNA and CDR2 is YSLEER. This CDR3 is CASSQVGTPSSYNSPLHF. The CDR3 coding sequence is TGCGCCAGCAGCCAAGTTGGCACCCCAAGCTCCTATAATTCACCCCTCCACTTT.